These T cell receptor beta chains were read from a single sample in a study of blood T cells in healthy people across ages. From the 5' RACE reads, TCRdb called clonotypes with MiXCR, one entry per CDR3 protein. This repertoire shows 1.5 million to 2 million distinct CDR3 sequences, roughly 30% found once; its top ten account for around 7.7%. Sequences were obtained from blood. The receptors stem from a woman aged 25 to 39 in good health. The CDR3 runs from the conserved cysteine through the conserved F or W. The order of the fields is CDR3 length, V gene, J gene, D gene, clone size, CDR3 protein, CDR3 DNA. D genes are given only for firm matches. Clone size, where shown, is once, few, many, or a class for clones that have expanded.

CDR3 length: 15
V gene: TRBV20-1
J gene: TRBJ2-7
D gene: TRBD2
clone size: NA
CDR3 protein: CSAGLAGGPHYEQYF
CDR3 DNA: TGCAGTGCTGGACTAGCGGGAGGGCCCCACTACGAGCAGTACTTC

CDR3 length: 14
V gene: TRBV4-3
J gene: TRBJ2-1
D gene: NA
clone size: once
CDR3 protein: CASSLPDGYNEQFF
CDR3 DNA: TGCGCCAGCAGCCTTCCGGACGGCTACAATGAGCAGTTCTTC

CDR3 length: 15
V gene: TRBV7-9
J gene: TRBJ2-7
D gene: TRBD1
clone size: NA
CDR3 protein: CASSDPGQGTYEQYF
CDR3 DNA: TGTGCCAGCAGCGACCCGGGACAGGGGACCTACGAGCAGTACTTC

CDR3 length: 15
V gene: TRBV7-9
J gene: TRBJ2-3
D gene: NA
clone size: NA
CDR3 protein: CASNPGGESTDTQYF
CDR3 DNA: TGTGCCAGCAACCCTGGAGGGGAAAGCACAGATACGCAGTATTTT

CDR3 length: 13
V gene: TRBV20-1
J gene: TRBJ1-1
D gene: TRBD1
clone size: NA
CDR3 protein: CSAGRDRATEAFF
CDR3 DNA: TGCAGTGCCGGAAGGGACAGGGCGACTGAAGCTTTCTTT

CDR3 length: 14
V gene: TRBV6-1
J gene: TRBJ2-7
D gene: NA
clone size: many
CDR3 protein: CASSVGLESHEQYF
CDR3 DNA: TGTGCCAGCAGTGTTGGTCTAGAGTCCCACGAGCAGTACTTC

CDR3 length: 16
V gene: TRBV19
J gene: TRBJ2-2
D gene: NA
clone size: NA
CDR3 protein: CASSIVGSINTGELFF
CDR3 DNA: TGTGCCAGTAGTATAGTCGGCTCTATTAACACCGGGGAGCTGTTTTTT

CDR3 length: 16
V gene: TRBV20-1
J gene: TRBJ2-3
D gene: TRBD2
clone size: NA
CDR3 protein: CSASAMSGRATDTQYF
CDR3 DNA: TGCAGTGCTAGTGCAATGAGCGGGAGGGCCACAGATACGCAGTATTTT

CDR3 length: 12
V gene: TRBV12-5
J gene: TRBJ1-1
D gene: NA
clone size: NA
CDR3 protein: CASGNQGGKAFF
CDR3 DNA: TGTGCTAGTGGTAACCAAGGGGGGAAAGCTTTCTTT

CDR3 length: 15
V gene: TRBV28
J gene: TRBJ1-5
D gene: TRBD1
clone size: NA
CDR3 protein: CASSLSGTDNQPQHF
CDR3 DNA: TGTGCCAGCAGTCTCTCCGGGACAGACAATCAGCCCCAGCATTTT

CDR3 length: 15
V gene: TRBV7-9
J gene: TRBJ2-3
D gene: TRBD2
clone size: NA
CDR3 protein: CASSLYGGSSDTQYF
CDR3 DNA: TGTGCCAGCAGCTTATACGGGGGGAGTTCAGATACGCAGTATTTT

CDR3 length: 14
V gene: TRBV20-1
J gene: TRBJ2-4
D gene: TRBD2
clone size: few
CDR3 protein: CSAHPTSGKNIQYF
CDR3 DNA: TGCAGTGCCCACCCCACTAGCGGGAAAAACATTCAGTACTTC

CDR3 length: 16
V gene: TRBV7-2
J gene: TRBJ2-6
D gene: NA
clone size: NA
CDR3 protein: CASSPNQRLGTNVLTF
CDR3 DNA: TGTGCCAGCAGCCCGAACCAGCGGCTCGGAACCAACGTCCTGACTTTC

CDR3 length: 12
V gene: TRBV24-1
J gene: TRBJ1-5
D gene: NA
clone size: many
CDR3 protein: CATSDFNQPQHF
CDR3 DNA: TGTGCCACCAGTGATTTCAATCAGCCCCAGCATTTT

CDR3 length: 14
V gene: TRBV6-5
J gene: TRBJ2-1
D gene: NA
clone size: few
CDR3 protein: CASSGQAAYNEQFF
CDR3 DNA: TGTGCCAGCAGTGGGCAGGCGGCGTACAATGAGCAGTTCTTC

CDR3 length: 14
V gene: TRBV6-5
J gene: TRBJ1-5
D gene: NA
clone size: NA
CDR3 protein: CASSYLKGDQPQHF
CDR3 DNA: TGTGCCAGCAGTTACTTGAAGGGGGATCAGCCCCAGCATTTT

CDR3 length: 21
V gene: TRBV6-2/TRBV6-3
J gene: TRBJ2-7
D gene: TRBD2
clone size: NA
CDR3 protein: CASSYSTRSDSGRAGRYEQYF
CDR3 DNA: TGTGCCAGCAGTTACTCGACGAGGTCCGACAGCGGGAGGGCCGGGAGGTACGAGCAGTACTTC

CDR3 length: 13
V gene: TRBV7-8
J gene: TRBJ1-2
D gene: TRBD1
clone size: many
CDR3 protein: CASSGRTGQGYTF
CDR3 DNA: TGTGCCAGCAGCGGACGGACAGGGCAAGGCTACACCTTC

CDR3 length: 13
V gene: TRBV6-5
J gene: TRBJ2-3
D gene: NA
clone size: few
CDR3 protein: CASSSGVRDTQYF
CDR3 DNA: TGTGCCAGCAGTTCCGGGGTTAGAGATACGCAGTATTTT

CDR3 length: 12
V gene: TRBV7-9
J gene: TRBJ1-5
D gene: NA
clone size: NA
CDR3 protein: CASSASGGTQHF
CDR3 DNA: TGTGCCAGCAGCGCCTCAGGCGGCACCCAGCATTTT

CDR3 length: 16
V gene: TRBV11-2
J gene: TRBJ2-5
D gene: TRBD2
clone size: few
CDR3 protein: CASSLTSGSGFKTQYF
CDR3 DNA: TGTGCCAGCAGCCTGACTAGCGGTTCGGGGTTTAAGACCCAGTACTTC

CDR3 length: 15
V gene: TRBV5-1
J gene: TRBJ2-7
D gene: TRBD1
clone size: many
CDR3 protein: CASSPREDRGYEQYF
CDR3 DNA: TGCGCCAGCAGCCCCCGAGAAGACAGGGGATACGAGCAGTACTTC

CDR3 length: 15
V gene: TRBV6-6
J gene: TRBJ2-7
D gene: TRBD1
clone size: many
CDR3 protein: CASSYARRGLYEQYF
CDR3 DNA: TGTGCCAGCAGTTACGCCCGTAGGGGGCTCTACGAGCAGTACTTC

CDR3 length: 15
V gene: TRBV20-1
J gene: TRBJ2-1
D gene: TRBD1
clone size: NA
CDR3 protein: CSARAWTGGYNEQFF
CDR3 DNA: TGCAGTGCTAGAGCATGGACAGGGGGCTACAATGAGCAGTTCTTC

CDR3 length: 22
V gene: TRBV7-6
J gene: TRBJ2-2
D gene: TRBD2
clone size: NA
CDR3 protein: CASSLVAAYEVPSGTNTGELFF
CDR3 DNA: TGTGCCAGCAGCTTAGTGGCGGCCTATGAGGTCCCTAGCGGGACGAACACCGGGGAGCTGTTTTTT

CDR3 length: 14
V gene: TRBV20-1
J gene: TRBJ2-1
D gene: TRBD2
clone size: few
CDR3 protein: CSALLAGSSDEQFF
CDR3 DNA: TGCAGTGCTCTACTAGCGGGGAGCTCCGATGAGCAGTTCTTC

CDR3 length: 13
V gene: TRBV11-2
J gene: TRBJ2-7
D gene: NA
clone size: NA
CDR3 protein: CASSPLSHYEQYF
CDR3 DNA: TGTGCCAGCAGCCCTTTATCCCACTACGAGCAGTACTTC

CDR3 length: 12
V gene: TRBV20-1
J gene: TRBJ2-4
D gene: NA
clone size: few
CDR3 protein: CSISPEGAVQYF
CDR3 DNA: TGCAGCATATCCCCTGAAGGGGCAGTGCAGTACTTC

CDR3 length: 16
V gene: TRBV21-1
J gene: TRBJ1-2
D gene: NA
clone size: few
CDR3 protein: CASSKSLPPGLNGYTF
CDR3 DNA: TGTGCCAGCAGCAAGTCCCTCCCCCCGGGACTTAATGGCTACACCTTC

CDR3 length: 14
V gene: TRBV7-8
J gene: TRBJ2-1
D gene: NA
clone size: NA
CDR3 protein: CASSSRDWTNEQFF
CDR3 DNA: TGTGCCAGCAGCTCCCGGGACTGGACCAATGAGCAGTTCTTC

CDR3 length: 13
V gene: TRBV24-1
J gene: TRBJ2-5
D gene: NA
clone size: NA
CDR3 protein: CATSDENTETQYF
CDR3 DNA: TGTGCCACCAGTGATGAGAACACGGAGACCCAGTACTTC

CDR3 length: 17
V gene: TRBV7-9
J gene: TRBJ2-7
D gene: NA
clone size: many
CDR3 protein: CASSPGTGEGFEDEQYF
CDR3 DNA: TGTGCCAGCAGCCCTGGGACGGGCGAGGGATTCGAGGACGAGCAGTACTTC

CDR3 length: 16
V gene: TRBV4-3
J gene: TRBJ1-2
D gene: TRBD1
clone size: few
CDR3 protein: CASSQDRDRGREGYTF
CDR3 DNA: TGCGCCAGCAGCCAAGATCGGGACAGGGGGCGGGAAGGCTACACCTTC

CDR3 length: 12
V gene: TRBV7-2
J gene: TRBJ2-7
D gene: TRBD2
clone size: many
CDR3 protein: CASSPGLVEQYF
CDR3 DNA: TGTGCCAGCAGCCCCGGACTAGTTGAGCAGTACTTC

CDR3 length: 14
V gene: TRBV20-1
J gene: TRBJ2-1
D gene: TRBD1
clone size: NA
CDR3 protein: CSVRRGQVKDEQFF
CDR3 DNA: TGCAGTGTCAGGCGGGGACAGGTTAAGGATGAGCAGTTCTTC

CDR3 length: 16
V gene: TRBV6-5
J gene: TRBJ1-5
D gene: NA
clone size: NA
CDR3 protein: CASSYGGVGANQPQHF
CDR3 DNA: TGTGCCAGCAGTTACGGAGGGGTAGGGGCAAATCAGCCCCAGCATTTT

CDR3 length: 16
V gene: TRBV27
J gene: TRBJ1-1
D gene: NA
clone size: NA
CDR3 protein: CASSLSVPGKNTEAFF
CDR3 DNA: TGTGCCAGCAGTTTATCGGTGCCGGGGAAGAACACTGAAGCTTTCTTT

CDR3 length: 13
V gene: TRBV20-1
J gene: TRBJ2-1
D gene: NA
clone size: few
CDR3 protein: CSASLRSYNEQFF
CDR3 DNA: TGCAGTGCTAGCTTACGGTCTTACAATGAGCAGTTCTTC

CDR3 length: 14
V gene: TRBV5-1
J gene: TRBJ1-2
D gene: NA
clone size: few
CDR3 protein: CASRIQGIPYGYTF
CDR3 DNA: TGCGCCAGCAGGATTCAGGGAATCCCCTATGGCTACACCTTC

CDR3 length: 15
V gene: TRBV28
J gene: TRBJ1-2
D gene: NA
clone size: NA
CDR3 protein: CASSFPRDGIYGYTF
CDR3 DNA: TGTGCCAGCAGTTTTCCCCGGGACGGGATTTATGGCTACACCTTC

CDR3 length: 17
V gene: TRBV12-3/TRBV12-4
J gene: TRBJ2-5
D gene: TRBD2
clone size: few
CDR3 protein: CASSFQPLAGGQETQYF
CDR3 DNA: TGTGCCAGCAGTTTTCAGCCCCTAGCGGGGGGGCAAGAGACCCAGTACTTC

CDR3 length: 15
V gene: TRBV5-1
J gene: TRBJ2-5
D gene: NA
clone size: NA
CDR3 protein: CASSFASGSQETQYF
CDR3 DNA: TGCGCCAGCAGCTTCGCATCCGGGTCCCAAGAGACCCAGTACTTC

CDR3 length: 14
V gene: TRBV7-2
J gene: TRBJ2-5
D gene: NA
clone size: few
CDR3 protein: CASSLDRDTSSQYF
CDR3 DNA: TGTGCCAGCAGCTTAGACCGGGACACTAGTTCCCAGTACTTC

CDR3 length: 14
V gene: TRBV18
J gene: TRBJ2-5
D gene: NA
clone size: few
CDR3 protein: CASSPGSPPETQYF
CDR3 DNA: TGTGCCAGCTCACCTGGGAGCCCCCCAGAGACCCAGTACTTC

CDR3 length: 13
V gene: TRBV4-1
J gene: TRBJ2-7
D gene: TRBD1
clone size: once
CDR3 protein: CASSQGTGVEQYF
CDR3 DNA: TGCGCCAGCAGCCAAGGTACAGGGGTCGAGCAGTACTTC

CDR3 length: 17
V gene: TRBV4-3
J gene: TRBJ1-1
D gene: NA
clone size: once
CDR3 protein: CASSQDLVRMMNTEAFF
CDR3 DNA: TGCGCCAGCAGCCAAGATTTGGTACGGATGATGAACACTGAAGCTTTCTTT